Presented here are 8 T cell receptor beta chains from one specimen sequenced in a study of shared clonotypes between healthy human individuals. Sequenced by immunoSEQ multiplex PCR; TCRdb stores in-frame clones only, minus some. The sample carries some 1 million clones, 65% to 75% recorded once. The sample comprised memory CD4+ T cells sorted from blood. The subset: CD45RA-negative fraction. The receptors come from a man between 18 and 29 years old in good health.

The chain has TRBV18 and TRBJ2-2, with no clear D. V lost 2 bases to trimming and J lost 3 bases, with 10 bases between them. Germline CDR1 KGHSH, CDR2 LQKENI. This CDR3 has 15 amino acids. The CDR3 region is CASSPSTGDTGELFF. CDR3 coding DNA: TGTGCCAGCTCACCAAGCACTGGTGACACCGGGGAGCTGTTTTTT.

CDR3 nucleotide sequence: TGTGCCAGCAGCCGGGACAGTTATAATTCACCCCTCCACTTT. Translating gives CASSRDSYNSPLHF. The genes are TRBV5-5 and TRBJ1-6; 7 bases line up with TRBD1. CDR1 and CDR2 (germline): SGHKS, YYEKEE (reference sequence). CDR3 length: 14 amino acids. V was clipped by 4 bases and J by 4 bases; unmatched bases: 2. The variable domain in full, completed from reference TRBV5-5 and TRBJ1-6, reads DAGVTQSPTHLIKTRGQQVTLRCSPISGHKSVSWYQQVLGQGPQFIFQYYEKEERGRGNFPDRFSARQFPNYSSELNVNALLLGDSALYLCASSRDSYNSPLHFGNGTRLTVT.

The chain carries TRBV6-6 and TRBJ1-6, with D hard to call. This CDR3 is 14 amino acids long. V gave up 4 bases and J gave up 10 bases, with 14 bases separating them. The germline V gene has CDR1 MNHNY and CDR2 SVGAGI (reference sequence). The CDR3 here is CASSSGISGSPLHF. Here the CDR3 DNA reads TGTGCCAGCAGTTCCGGGATTTCCGGATCACCCCTCCACTTT.

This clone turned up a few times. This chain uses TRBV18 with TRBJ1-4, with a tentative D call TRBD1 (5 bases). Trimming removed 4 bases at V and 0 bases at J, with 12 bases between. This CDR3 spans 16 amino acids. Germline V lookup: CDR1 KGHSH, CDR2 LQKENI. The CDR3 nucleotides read TGTGCCAGCTCACGAGGCAGGGTGACAACTAATGAAAAACTGTTTTTT. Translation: CASSRGRVTTNEKLFF. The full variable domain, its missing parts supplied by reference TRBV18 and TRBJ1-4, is NAGVMQNPRHLVRRRGQEARLRCSPMKGHSHVYWYRQLPEEGLKFMVYLQKENIIDESGMPKERFSAEFPKEGPSILRIQQVVRGDSAAYFCASSRGRVTTNEKLFFGSGTQLSVL.

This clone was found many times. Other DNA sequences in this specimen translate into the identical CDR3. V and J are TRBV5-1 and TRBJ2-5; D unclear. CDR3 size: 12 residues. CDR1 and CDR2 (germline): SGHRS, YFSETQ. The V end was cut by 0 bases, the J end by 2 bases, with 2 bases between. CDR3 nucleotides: TGCGCCAGCAGCTTGGCACAAGAGACCCAGTACTTC. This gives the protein CASSLAQETQYF. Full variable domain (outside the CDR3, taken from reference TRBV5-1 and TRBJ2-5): KAGVTQTPRYLIKTRGQQVTLSCSPISGHRSVSWYQQTPGQGLQFLFEYFSETQRNKGNFPGRFSGRQFSNSRSEMNVSTLELGDSALYLCASSLAQETQYFGPGTRLLVL.

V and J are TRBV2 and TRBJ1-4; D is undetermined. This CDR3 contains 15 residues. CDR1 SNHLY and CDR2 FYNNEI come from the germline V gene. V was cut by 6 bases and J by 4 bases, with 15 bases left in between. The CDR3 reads CASSPGQEFNEKLFF. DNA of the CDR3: TGTGCCAGCAGCCCCGGGCAGGAATTTAATGAAAAACTGTTTTTT. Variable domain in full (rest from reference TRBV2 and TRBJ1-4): EPEVTQTPSHQVTQMGQEVILRCVPISNHLYFYWYRQILGQKVEFLVSFYNNEISEKSEIFDDQFSVERPDGSNFTLKIRSTKLEDSAMYFCASSPGQEFNEKLFFGSGTQLSVL.

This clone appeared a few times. The CDR3 DNA follows: TGTGCCAGCAGCCTGGGACTAGGTTTCATGGAGACCCAGTACTTC. Translated, it gives CASSLGLGFMETQYF. This chain joins TRBV5-4 and TRBJ2-5, with 8 bases identical to TRBD2. Trimming cost V 4 bases and J 5 bases; bases outside gene matches: 10. CDR3 length equals 15 residues. The germline V gene encodes CDR1 SGHNT and CDR2 YYREEE (reference sequence).

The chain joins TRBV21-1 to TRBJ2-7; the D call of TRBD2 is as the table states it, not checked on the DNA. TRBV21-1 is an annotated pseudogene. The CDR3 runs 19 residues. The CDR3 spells CASSKFEGVRTAGGHEQYF. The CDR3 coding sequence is TGTGCCAGCAGCAAATTCGAGGGAGTTCGGACAGCGGGAGGGCACGAGCAGTACTTC.